The following is a T cell receptor beta chain sequence with its context. Its antigen is unknown. This sample was taken from a study of response to subunit inactivated influenza vaccine. Points from the study as a whole: Each seasonal influenza vaccination recruits few new T cells, the authors suggested.

TCRdb re-called the RT-PCR reads through MiXCR, storing one row per CDR3 protein. The sample holds approximately 230,000 distinct CDR3 sequences, 10% to 15% seen once. The CDR3 has 15 amino acids. The V gene end was trimmed by 1 base and the J gene end by 4 bases; junction bases not matched to a gene: 4. Germline CDR1 reads LGHNA; CDR2 reads YNFKEQ. The chain is built from TRBV4-2 and TRBJ2-1, with 7 bases identical to TRBD1. The receptor comes from a man aged 50 to 59 who received an inactivated influenza vaccine. Sequencing used non-naive T cells sorted from PBMCs, obtained 14 to 15 days before vaccination. The CDR3 reads CASSQVGGQYNEQFF. Here the CDR3 DNA reads TGTGCCAGCAGCCAAGTAGGGGGACAGTACAATGAGCAGTTCTTC.